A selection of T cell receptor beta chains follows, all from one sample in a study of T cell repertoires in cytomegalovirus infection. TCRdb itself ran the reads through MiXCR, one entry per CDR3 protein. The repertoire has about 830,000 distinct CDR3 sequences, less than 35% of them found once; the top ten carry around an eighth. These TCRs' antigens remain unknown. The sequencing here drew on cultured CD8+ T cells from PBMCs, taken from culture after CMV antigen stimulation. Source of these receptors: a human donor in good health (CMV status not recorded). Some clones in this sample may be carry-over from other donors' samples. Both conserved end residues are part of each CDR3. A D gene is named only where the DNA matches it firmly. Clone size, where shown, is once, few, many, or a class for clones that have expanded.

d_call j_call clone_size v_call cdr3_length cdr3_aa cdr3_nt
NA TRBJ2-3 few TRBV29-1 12 CSVELIPDTQYF TGCAGCGTTGAACTAATACCAGATACGCAGTATTTT
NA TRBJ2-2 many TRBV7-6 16 CASSLEGPRENGELFF TGTGCCAGCAGCCTTGAGGGGCCAAGGGAGAACGGGGAGCTGTTTTTT
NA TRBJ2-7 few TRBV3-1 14 CASSQGQATYEQYF TGTGCCAGCAGCCAAGGGCAGGCCACCTACGAGCAGTACTTC
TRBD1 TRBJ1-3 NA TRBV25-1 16 CASSGKTGSSGNTIYF TGTGCCAGCAGCGGCAAGACAGGGTCATCTGGAAACACCATATATTTT
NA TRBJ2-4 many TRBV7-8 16 CASSFDRTVAKNIQYF TGTGCCAGCAGCTTCGACAGGACCGTAGCCAAAAACATTCAGTACTTC
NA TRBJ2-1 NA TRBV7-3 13 CASSVGGPNEQFF TGTGCCAGCAGCGTCGGGGGTCCCAATGAGCAGTTCTTC
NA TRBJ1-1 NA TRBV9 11 CASSPLGEAFF TGTGCCAGCAGCCCGCTGGGTGAAGCTTTCTTT
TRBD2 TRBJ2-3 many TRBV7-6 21 CASSSGLAGGNFFIFTDTQYF TGTGCCAGCAGCTCGGGACTAGCGGGGGGGAACTTCTTCATTTTCACAGATACGCAGTATTTT
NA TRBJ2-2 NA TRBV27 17 CASSLRGTVGSTGELFF TGTGCCAGCAGTTTACGCGGGACGGTCGGTAGCACCGGGGAGCTGTTTTTT
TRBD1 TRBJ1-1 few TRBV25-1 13 CASRGGTTTEAFF TGTGCCTCCAGGGGGGGGACAACCACTGAAGCTTTCTTT
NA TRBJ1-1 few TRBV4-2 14 CASSQDGAGWVAFF TGTGCCAGCAGCCAAGACGGGGCAGGGTGGGTAGCTTTCTTT
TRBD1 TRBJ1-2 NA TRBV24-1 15 CATSDPNQGDYGYTF TGTGCCACCAGTGATCCCAACCAGGGGGATTATGGCTACACCTTC
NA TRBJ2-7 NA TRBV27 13 CASSLDSTFEQYF TGTGCCAGCAGTTTAGACAGTACCTTCGAGCAGTACTTC
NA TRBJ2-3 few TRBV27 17 CASSFIYRNGVTDTQYF TGTGCCAGCAGTTTTATTTACAGGAATGGGGTGACAGATACGCAGTATTTT
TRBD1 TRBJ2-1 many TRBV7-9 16 CASSLALGQGHNEQFF TGTGCCAGCAGCTTAGCGTTGGGACAGGGGCACAATGAGCAGTTCTTC
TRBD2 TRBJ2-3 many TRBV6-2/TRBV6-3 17 CASSLEASGVRWDTQYF TGTGCCAGCAGTCTCGAGGCTAGCGGTGTTCGTTGGGATACGCAGTATTTT
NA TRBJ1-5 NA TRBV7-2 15 CASSLNRGIDQPQHF TGTGCCAGCAGCTTAAATAGGGGAATCGATCAGCCCCAGCATTTT
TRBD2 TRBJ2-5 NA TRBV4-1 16 CASSQQGLAGRETQYF TGCGCCAGCAGCCAACAGGGACTAGCGGGGCGGGAGACCCAGTACTTC
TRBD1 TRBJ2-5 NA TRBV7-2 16 CASSRTGAITQDTHYF TGTGCCAGCAGCAGGACAGGGGCGATTACGCAAGATACCCATTACTTC
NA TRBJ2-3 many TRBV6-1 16 CASSVSLFREGDTQYF TGTGCCAGCAGTGTTTCACTTTTCCGTGAAGGAGATACGCAGTATTTT
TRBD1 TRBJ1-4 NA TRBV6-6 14 CASSTGGRSEKLFF TGTGCCAGCAGTACAGGGGGCAGGAGTGAAAAACTGTTTTTT
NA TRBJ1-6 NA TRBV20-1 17 CSARDFGEGDYNSPLHF TGCAGTGCTAGAGATTTCGGGGAGGGGGATTATAATTCACCCCTCCACTTT
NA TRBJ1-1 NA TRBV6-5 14 CASSYVGMNTEAFF TGTGCCAGCAGTTATGTAGGAATGAACACTGAAGCTTTCTTT
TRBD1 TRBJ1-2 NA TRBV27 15 CASSTGQGILYGYTF TGTGCCAGCAGTACCGGACAGGGGATCCTTTATGGCTACACCTTC
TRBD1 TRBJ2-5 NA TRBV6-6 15 CASSYLGQGAETQYF TGTGCCAGCAGTTACCTGGGACAGGGAGCGGAGACCCAGTACTTC
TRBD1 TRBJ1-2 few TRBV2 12 CASRGQNYGYTF TGTGCCAGCAGGGGACAGAACTATGGCTACACCTTC
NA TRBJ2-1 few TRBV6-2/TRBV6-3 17 CANSYNERGSSYNEQFF TGTGCCAACAGTTACAACGAAAGGGGGAGCTCCTACAATGAGCAGTTCTTC
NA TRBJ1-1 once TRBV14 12 CASSPFFTEAFF TGTGCCAGCAGCCCGTTCTTCACTGAAGCTTTCTTT
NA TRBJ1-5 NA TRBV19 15 CASSIYHQGNQPQHF TGTGCCAGTAGTATCTACCACCAAGGCAATCAGCCCCAGCATTTT
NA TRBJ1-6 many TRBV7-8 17 CASSTDGQLGNNSPLHF TGTGCCAGCAGCACAGATGGACAGTTAGGGAATAATTCACCCCTCCACTTT
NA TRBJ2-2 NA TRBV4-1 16 CASSQDEAGGTGELFF TGCGCCAGCAGCCAAGATGAGGCTGGCGGCACCGGGGAGCTGTTTTTT
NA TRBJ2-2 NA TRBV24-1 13 CATSGVLTGELFF TGTGCCACCAGCGGGGTCCTCACCGGGGAGCTGTTTTTT
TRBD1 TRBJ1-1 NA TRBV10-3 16 CASGDSDNLMNTEAFF TGTGCCAGCGGGGACAGCGACAATCTGATGAACACTGAAGCTTTCTTT
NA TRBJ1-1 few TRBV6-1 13 CASKGTLNTEAFF TGTGCCAGCAAGGGAACCCTGAACACTGAAGCTTTCTTT
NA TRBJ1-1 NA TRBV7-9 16 CASSPGPETRDTEAFF TGTGCCAGCAGCCCGGGCCCCGAGACCAGGGACACTGAAGCTTTCTTT
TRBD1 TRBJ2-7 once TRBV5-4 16 CVSSTRTGFNLYEQYF TGTGTCAGCAGCACCCGGACAGGGTTTAACCTCTACGAGCAGTACTTC
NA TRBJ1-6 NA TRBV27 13 CASTYGVNSPLHF TGTGCCAGCACTTATGGGGTAAATTCACCCCTCCACTTT
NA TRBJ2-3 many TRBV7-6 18 CASSFLGSLSGSTDTQYF TGTGCCAGCAGCTTTTTAGGCAGCCTTAGCGGTAGCACAGATACGCAGTATTTT
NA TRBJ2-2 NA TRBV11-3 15 CASSFRQGSAGELFF TGTGCCAGCAGCTTCAGGCAGGGGAGCGCCGGGGAGCTGTTTTTT
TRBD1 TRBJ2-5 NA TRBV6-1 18 CASSSDRVTLLGVETQYF TGTGCCAGCAGTTCGGACAGGGTCACCCTTTTGGGGGTCGAGACCCAGTACTTC
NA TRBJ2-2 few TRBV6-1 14 CASSGWRDTGELFF TGTGCCAGCAGTGGTTGGCGAGACACCGGGGAGCTGTTTTTT
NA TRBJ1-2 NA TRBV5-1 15 CASSRRGEKNYGYTF TGCGCCAGCAGCAGGAGGGGGGAGAAAAACTATGGCTACACCTTC
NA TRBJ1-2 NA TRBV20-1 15 CSAREALRGLGGYTF TGCAGTGCTAGAGAGGCCCTCAGGGGACTCGGGGGCTACACCTTC
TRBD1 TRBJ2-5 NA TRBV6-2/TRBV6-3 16 CASAWDRGTPKETQYF TGTGCCAGCGCCTGGGACAGGGGAACACCAAAAGAGACCCAGTACTTC
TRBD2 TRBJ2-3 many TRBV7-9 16 CASSPRSGGGTDTQYF TGTGCCAGCAGCCCTCGTAGCGGGGGGGGCACAGATACGCAGTATTTT